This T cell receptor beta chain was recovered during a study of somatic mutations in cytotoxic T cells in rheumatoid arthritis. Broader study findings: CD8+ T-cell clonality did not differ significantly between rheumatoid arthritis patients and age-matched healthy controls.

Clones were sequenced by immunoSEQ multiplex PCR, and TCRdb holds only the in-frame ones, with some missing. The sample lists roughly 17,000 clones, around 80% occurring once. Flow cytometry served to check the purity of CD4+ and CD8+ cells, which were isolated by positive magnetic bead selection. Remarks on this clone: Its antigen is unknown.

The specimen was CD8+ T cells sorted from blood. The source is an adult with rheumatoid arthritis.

The CDR3 is CASNIPGQGDTGELFF. In DNA, the CDR3 is TGTGCCAGCAACATCCCGGGACAGGGAGATACCGGGGAGCTGTTTTTT. The chain joins TRBV28 to TRBJ2-2; 9 bases match TRBD1. The CDR3 has 16 residues. V shed 7 bases, J shed 5 bases, and the junction held 11 bases outside the gene matches. Germline V gives CDR1 MDHEN, CDR2 SYDVKM.